Listed below are T cell receptor beta chains from one sample, sequenced in a study of blood T cell repertoires in COVID-19. The data were produced by immunoSEQ multiplex PCR, yet TCRdb's version contains in-frame clones alone and is incomplete. The sample carries approximately 260,000 clones, 65% to 85% recorded once. Sample: peripheral blood. Receptors originate from a woman aged 40 to 50 with active or convalescent COVID-19. CDR3s include the opening cysteine and the closing phenylalanine or tryptophan. Fields, in order: CDR3 DNA, CDR3 protein, clone size, D gene, J gene, V gene. D genes are given only for firm matches. Rows give clone size only sometimes, using once, few, many, or a class for an expanded clone.

CDR3nt: TGCGCCAGCAGCTTGGGACAGGGGAACTATGGCTACACCTTC; CDR3aa: CASSLGQGNYGYTF; abundance: .; d_gene: TRBD1; j_gene: TRBJ1-2; v_gene: TRBV5-1
CDR3nt: TGTGCCAGCAGCTTGGGAAGGGGGCGAGGCAATCAGCCCCAGCATTTT; CDR3aa: CASSLGRGRGNQPQHF; abundance: once; d_gene: TRBD1; j_gene: TRBJ1-5; v_gene: TRBV5-6
CDR3nt: TGTGCCAGCAGCTTGGGCACAGGGAGCAAAACCGGGGAGCTGTTTTTT; CDR3aa: CASSLGTGSKTGELFF; abundance: .; d_gene: .; j_gene: TRBJ2-2; v_gene: TRBV5-5
CDR3nt: TGTGCCAGCAGTAAAACAGGGGAGCGTCAGCCCCAGCATTTT; CDR3aa: CASSKTGERQPQHF; abundance: .; d_gene: TRBD1; j_gene: TRBJ1-5; v_gene: TRBV6-5
CDR3nt: TGTGCCAGTAGGAGGGACAGAGAAAATGAAAAACTGTTTTTT; CDR3aa: CASRRDRENEKLFF; abundance: .; d_gene: TRBD1; j_gene: TRBJ1-4; v_gene: TRBV19
CDR3nt: TGTGCCATCAGTGCCCAAGGCAAGGGGACAGATACGCAGTATTTT; CDR3aa: CAISAQGKGTDTQYF; abundance: .; d_gene: .; j_gene: TRBJ2-3; v_gene: TRBV10-3
CDR3nt: TGCAGCGTTTCCCCTAGCGGGGGGGCCCACACCGGGGAGCTGTTTTTT; CDR3aa: CSVSPSGGAHTGELFF; abundance: .; d_gene: TRBD2; j_gene: TRBJ2-2; v_gene: TRBV29-1
CDR3nt: TGCGCCAGCAGCTTTGGGGCGGGGGGGACAGATACGCAGTATTTT; CDR3aa: CASSFGAGGTDTQYF; abundance: few; d_gene: TRBD2; j_gene: TRBJ2-3; v_gene: TRBV5-1
CDR3nt: TGCGCCAGCAGCTTGGAGGGAAGCGTGGGGAGGGAGACCCAGTACTTC; CDR3aa: CASSLEGSVGRETQYF; abundance: .; d_gene: .; j_gene: TRBJ2-5; v_gene: TRBV5-1
CDR3nt: TGTGCCAGTGGGCCAACAACTAACTATGGCTACACCTTC; CDR3aa: CASGPTTNYGYTF; abundance: .; d_gene: .; j_gene: TRBJ1-2; v_gene: TRBV19
CDR3nt: TGCGCCAGCAGTGAGTACAGGGGATTGGCTGGGGAGCAGTACTTC; CDR3aa: CASSEYRGLAGEQYF; abundance: once; d_gene: TRBD1; j_gene: TRBJ2-7; v_gene: TRBV10-1
CDR3nt: TGTGCCAGCAGTGAGTCGGGGGTCCGTCGCGAGCAGTACTTC; CDR3aa: CASSESGVRREQYF; abundance: .; d_gene: .; j_gene: TRBJ2-7; v_gene: TRBV6-1
CDR3nt: TGTGCCAGCAGACACTCCGGGACTCCACGCAACAATGAGCAGTTCTTC; CDR3aa: CASRHSGTPRNNEQFF; abundance: .; d_gene: .; j_gene: TRBJ2-1; v_gene: TRBV6-6
CDR3nt: TGTGCCAGCAGCTTAGGGGAGGGAATAGCAGCTTTCTTT; CDR3aa: CASSLGEGIAAFF; abundance: .; d_gene: .; j_gene: TRBJ1-1; v_gene: TRBV11-2
CDR3nt: TGCGCCAGCAGCCAAGAGGGCGGGGGCCCCTTCTACAATGAGCAGTTCTTC; CDR3aa: CASSQEGGGPFYNEQFF; abundance: .; d_gene: .; j_gene: TRBJ2-1; v_gene: TRBV4-1
CDR3nt: TGTGCCAGCAGCGCCTTACAGGGGGTTATCGCTGAAGCTTTCTTT; CDR3aa: CASSALQGVIAEAFF; abundance: .; d_gene: TRBD1; j_gene: TRBJ1-1; v_gene: TRBV11-2
CDR3nt: TGTGCCAGCAGGCTACAGAGATATAGCAATCAGCCCCAGCATTTT; CDR3aa: CASRLQRYSNQPQHF; abundance: .; d_gene: .; j_gene: TRBJ1-5; v_gene: TRBV28
CDR3nt: TGTGCCAGCAGGGACACAATGAACACTGAAGCTTTCTTT; CDR3aa: CASRDTMNTEAFF; abundance: .; d_gene: .; j_gene: TRBJ1-1; v_gene: TRBV6-6
CDR3nt: TGCGCCAGCAGCCACGCCCTCGGTCGAGGAAACACCATATATTTT; CDR3aa: CASSHALGRGNTIYF; abundance: few; d_gene: .; j_gene: TRBJ1-3; v_gene: TRBV4-1
CDR3nt: TGTGCCAGCTCACCAGAAATAGCGGGGGGGCCCGGTGAGCAGTTCTTC; CDR3aa: CASSPEIAGGPGEQFF; abundance: few; d_gene: TRBD2; j_gene: TRBJ2-1; v_gene: TRBV18
CDR3nt: TGTGCCAGCAGTGATGTGGGGGGGCCCACCGGGGAGCTGTTTTTT; CDR3aa: CASSDVGGPTGELFF; abundance: once; d_gene: .; j_gene: TRBJ2-2; v_gene: TRBV6-1
CDR3nt: TGCGCCAGCAGCGCAGGACAGTTTAACGACGAGCAGTACTTC; CDR3aa: CASSAGQFNDEQYF; abundance: .; d_gene: .; j_gene: TRBJ2-7; v_gene: TRBV5-1
CDR3nt: TGTGCCAGCAGTTTATGGTTCGGGGATAGCACAGATACGCAGTATTTT; CDR3aa: CASSLWFGDSTDTQYF; abundance: few; d_gene: .; j_gene: TRBJ2-3; v_gene: TRBV28
CDR3nt: TGTGCCAGCAGTTTTTCGTCCAGGGTAGTCCCCGGGGAGCTGTTTTTT; CDR3aa: CASSFSSRVVPGELFF; abundance: .; d_gene: .; j_gene: TRBJ2-2; v_gene: TRBV27
CDR3nt: TGTGCCAGTAGTAAGGCACGCGGGTACGAGCAGTACTTC; CDR3aa: CASSKARGYEQYF; abundance: few; d_gene: .; j_gene: TRBJ2-7; v_gene: TRBV19
CDR3nt: TGTGCCAGCAGTTTTATACAGGGGGCCAGGGGCTACACCTTC; CDR3aa: CASSFIQGARGYTF; abundance: once; d_gene: TRBD1; j_gene: TRBJ1-2; v_gene: TRBV27
CDR3nt: TGTGCCAGCAGCTTAGAGGGGGCGGACGAGCAGTACTTC; CDR3aa: CASSLEGADEQYF; abundance: .; d_gene: .; j_gene: TRBJ2-7; v_gene: TRBV11-2
CDR3nt: TGTGCCAGCAGTCCACTGACAGGGGCCGGCGCCGGGGAGCTGTTTTTT; CDR3aa: CASSPLTGAGAGELFF; abundance: .; d_gene: TRBD1; j_gene: TRBJ2-2; v_gene: TRBV27
CDR3nt: TGCGCCAGCAGCTTGGGACAGGCCTCTGGAAACACCATATATTTT; CDR3aa: CASSLGQASGNTIYF; abundance: few; d_gene: .; j_gene: TRBJ1-3; v_gene: TRBV5-1
CDR3nt: TGTGCCAGCAGCTTGAGGACAGAAGCTTTCTTT; CDR3aa: CASSLRTEAFF; abundance: .; d_gene: .; j_gene: TRBJ1-1; v_gene: TRBV5-5
CDR3nt: TGCGCCAGCAGCTTGTTCACAGGGGGCTATGAGCAGTTCTTC; CDR3aa: CASSLFTGGYEQFF; abundance: .; d_gene: TRBD1; j_gene: TRBJ2-1; v_gene: TRBV5-1
CDR3nt: TGCGCCAGCAGCCAAGGAGGCGGTGAAGCTTTCTTT; CDR3aa: CASSQGGGEAFF; abundance: .; d_gene: .; j_gene: TRBJ1-1; v_gene: TRBV4-1
CDR3nt: TGTGCCAGCAGCCGACTGGAGACCCAGTACTTC; CDR3aa: CASSRLETQYF; abundance: .; d_gene: .; j_gene: TRBJ2-5; v_gene: TRBV2
CDR3nt: TGTGCCAGCAGCGCCCCTCTAGGACAAATTACAGATACGCAGTATTTT; CDR3aa: CASSAPLGQITDTQYF; abundance: .; d_gene: .; j_gene: TRBJ2-3; v_gene: TRBV9
CDR3nt: TGTGCCAGCAGCGGACAGCTACTAGTGGAGACCCAGTACTTC; CDR3aa: CASSGQLLVETQYF; abundance: .; d_gene: .; j_gene: TRBJ2-5; v_gene: TRBV14
CDR3nt: TGTGCCAGCAGCAGAATCAGGGGGCCGAACACTGAAGCTTTCTTT; CDR3aa: CASSRIRGPNTEAFF; abundance: .; d_gene: TRBD1; j_gene: TRBJ1-1; v_gene: TRBV7-3
CDR3nt: TGTGCCAGCTCACCTCGAACAGGAAACTCTGGAAACACCATATATTTT; CDR3aa: CASSPRTGNSGNTIYF; abundance: few; d_gene: .; j_gene: TRBJ1-3; v_gene: TRBV18
CDR3nt: TGTGCCAGCATGATAGGGGGTAACACTGAAGCTTTCTTT; CDR3aa: CASMIGGNTEAFF; abundance: few; d_gene: .; j_gene: TRBJ1-1; v_gene: TRBV7-8
CDR3nt: TGTGCCAGCAGTTCCTATAAACTTGGGACTAGCGGGGGGGTCCCTGGCGGTGAGCAGTTCTTC; CDR3aa: CASSSYKLGTSGGVPGGEQFF; abundance: .; d_gene: TRBD2; j_gene: TRBJ2-1; v_gene: TRBV27
CDR3nt: TGTGCCAGCAGCTTGTCCCAGGCTAATGAAAAACTGTTTTTT; CDR3aa: CASSLSQANEKLFF; abundance: .; d_gene: .; j_gene: TRBJ1-4; v_gene: TRBV5-4
CDR3nt: TGTGCCAGCCTAGAGGCAGGGGGCCCAACTGAAGCTTTCTTT; CDR3aa: CASLEAGGPTEAFF; abundance: .; d_gene: TRBD1; j_gene: TRBJ1-1; v_gene: TRBV2
CDR3nt: TGTGCCAGCAGCACTCAGGGGTATAATTCACCCCTCCACTTT; CDR3aa: CASSTQGYNSPLHF; abundance: .; d_gene: .; j_gene: TRBJ1-6; v_gene: TRBV7-2
CDR3nt: TGCGCCAGCAGCTTAGGACAGGGAAGGACTGAAGCTTTCTTT; CDR3aa: CASSLGQGRTEAFF; abundance: few; d_gene: TRBD1; j_gene: TRBJ1-1; v_gene: TRBV5-1
CDR3nt: TGTGCCAGCAGTTCCCCGGGGGGAGGTCCGGGTGGCTACACCTTC; CDR3aa: CASSSPGGGPGGYTF; abundance: .; d_gene: .; j_gene: TRBJ1-2; v_gene: TRBV28
CDR3nt: TGTGCCAGCAGCCAGGGACAGGGACGTGAAAAACTGTTTTTT; CDR3aa: CASSQGQGREKLFF; abundance: once; d_gene: TRBD1; j_gene: TRBJ1-4; v_gene: TRBV7-9
CDR3nt: TGTGCCAGCAGACCAACGGGACAGGGGCTTGGCTACACCTTC; CDR3aa: CASRPTGQGLGYTF; abundance: .; d_gene: TRBD1; j_gene: TRBJ1-2; v_gene: TRBV6-5
CDR3nt: TGTGCCAGCAGCTTACCCTACAGTACAGATACGCAGTATTTT; CDR3aa: CASSLPYSTDTQYF; abundance: few; d_gene: .; j_gene: TRBJ2-3; v_gene: TRBV7-8
CDR3nt: TGTGCCAGCTCACCACAGGAGAGCTCCTACGAGCAGTACTTC; CDR3aa: CASSPQESSYEQYF; abundance: few; d_gene: .; j_gene: TRBJ2-7; v_gene: TRBV18
CDR3nt: TGTGCCAGCAGCCCGGACACGAACACCGGGGAGCTGTTTTTT; CDR3aa: CASSPDTNTGELFF; abundance: few; d_gene: .; j_gene: TRBJ2-2; v_gene: TRBV5-6
CDR3nt: TGTGCCAGCAGCTCGAGTGGTCAGCCCCAGCATTTT; CDR3aa: CASSSSGQPQHF; abundance: many; d_gene: .; j_gene: TRBJ1-5; v_gene: TRBV7-2
CDR3nt: TGTGCCAGTGGACAGGGACGAGGCTACACCTTC; CDR3aa: CASGQGRGYTF; abundance: .; d_gene: TRBD1; j_gene: TRBJ1-2; v_gene: TRBV6-5
CDR3nt: TGTGCCATCAGTGAGACGGAGGGATGGAATGAGCAGTTCTTC; CDR3aa: CAISETEGWNEQFF; abundance: .; d_gene: .; j_gene: TRBJ2-1; v_gene: TRBV10-3
CDR3nt: TGTGCCAGCAGCCCCTACGACAGGGGTAGGTACGAGCAGTACTTC; CDR3aa: CASSPYDRGRYEQYF; abundance: .; d_gene: TRBD1; j_gene: TRBJ2-7; v_gene: TRBV9
CDR3nt: TGTGCCAGCAGTTTACGTAACACTGAAGCTTTCTTT; CDR3aa: CASSLRNTEAFF; abundance: .; d_gene: .; j_gene: TRBJ1-1; v_gene: TRBV28
CDR3nt: TGCGCCAGCAGTGAAGGCGGCCTCATGTATAATTCACCCCTCCACTTT; CDR3aa: CASSEGGLMYNSPLHF; abundance: once; d_gene: .; j_gene: TRBJ1-6; v_gene: TRBV10-2
CDR3nt: TGTGCCAGCAGTGAACTCGCGCGGGGAGGGGGAGAGACCCAGTACTTC; CDR3aa: CASSELARGGGETQYF; abundance: .; d_gene: .; j_gene: TRBJ2-5; v_gene: TRBV2
CDR3nt: TGCAGCTCAAGACAGGGCGGCACCGGGGAGCTGTTTTTT; CDR3aa: CSSRQGGTGELFF; abundance: few; d_gene: TRBD1; j_gene: TRBJ2-2; v_gene: TRBV29-1
CDR3nt: TGTGCCAGCAGTTACTTCGGACAGGGAGGGCAGCCCCAGCATTTT; CDR3aa: CASSYFGQGGQPQHF; abundance: .; d_gene: TRBD1; j_gene: TRBJ1-5; v_gene: TRBV6-6
CDR3nt: TGTGCCAGCAGTGAAGCGCGGGCGTCGGGATGGCGTGGCTACACCTTC; CDR3aa: CASSEARASGWRGYTF; abundance: once; d_gene: .; j_gene: TRBJ1-2; v_gene: TRBV6-1